The entry that follows covers one T cell receptor (beta chain) sequence. The antigen is unknown. Treatment denoted: 19 received Ad26.COV2.S at low or high dose, single or two shots; about five received placebo; per-sample allocation not given. Sampling was done on day 63 after the first vaccine or placebo injection. This sample is part of a study of Ad26.COV2.S vaccination and SARS-CoV-2 variants. Across the whole study: Vaccine-arm donor from the placebo-controlled COV1001 Ad26.COV2.S trial. Study-level findings and limits: Measurement of non-spike TCR breadth gave similar results in vaccine and placebo recipients.

The germline V gene has CDR1 LGHDT and CDR2 YNNKEL (reference sequence). CDR3 size: 12 residues. The V end lost 8 bases, the J end lost 7 bases, and 11 bases lay between the germline ends. Method: immunoSEQ multiplex PCR; TCRdb's copy keeps in-frame clones and lacks some. The sample has a few hundred thousand clones, 83% seen once. The chain has TRBV3-1 (or the pseudogene TRBV3-2) and TRBJ2-2; no definite D call. This TCR derives from a person between 18 and 65 years old who received the Ad26.COV2.S COVID-19 vaccine or a placebo. The sequences come from peripheral blood, collected in a trial of Ad26.COV2.S vaccine versus placebo. The CDR3 DNA follows: TGTGCCAGCCAGCTGAGCGACGGGGAGCTGTTTTTT. Translated, it gives CASQLSDGELFF.